Listed below are T cell receptor beta chains from one sample, sequenced in a study of T cell responses to AZD1222 COVID-19 vaccine. TCRdb keeps only in-frame clones here, not all; method: immunoSEQ multiplex PCR. Of 150,000 to 200,000 clones listed, roughly 94% are singletons. The sample was peripheral blood, taken 28 days after the second AZD1222 dose. All receptors derive from an adult who received the AZD1222 COVID-19 vaccine. Each CDR3 is given with its conserved first and last residue. The order of the fields is clone size, V gene, J gene, D gene, CDR3 protein, CDR3 DNA. A D gene is named only where the DNA matches it firmly. Clone size is stated in some rows and not others, as once, few, many or a class when expanded.

clone size: .; V gene: TRBV30; J gene: TRBJ1-4; D gene: .; CDR3 protein: CAWSLGRSNEKLFF; CDR3 DNA: TGTGCCTGGAGCCTGGGGAGGTCAAATGAAAAACTGTTTTTT
clone size: .; V gene: TRBV15; J gene: TRBJ1-1; D gene: TRBD1; CDR3 protein: CATSPRGDSYSGTEAFF; CDR3 DNA: TGTGCCACCAGCCCCCGAGGGGACAGTTATAGCGGCACTGAAGCTTTCTTT
clone size: .; V gene: TRBV19; J gene: TRBJ1-1; D gene: .; CDR3 protein: CASSKGSTEAFF; CDR3 DNA: TGTGCCAGTTCAAAGGGGAGCACTGAAGCTTTCTTT
clone size: .; V gene: TRBV3-1/TRBV3-2; J gene: TRBJ1-1; D gene: .; CDR3 protein: CASSRIEGKGTEAFF; CDR3 DNA: TGTGCCAGCAGCCGAATCGAGGGGAAAGGCACTGAAGCTTTCTTT
clone size: .; V gene: TRBV28; J gene: TRBJ2-7; D gene: .; CDR3 protein: CASRDGGSYEQYF; CDR3 DNA: TGTGCCAGCAGGGACGGGGGCTCCTACGAGCAGTACTTC
clone size: .; V gene: TRBV28; J gene: TRBJ1-2; D gene: TRBD1; CDR3 protein: CASSTQGQGAAYGYTF; CDR3 DNA: TGTGCCAGCAGTACCCAAGGACAGGGGGCGGCCTATGGCTACACCTTC
clone size: .; V gene: TRBV9; J gene: TRBJ2-2; D gene: .; CDR3 protein: CASSGTVTGELFF; CDR3 DNA: TGTGCCAGCAGCGGGACTGTCACCGGGGAGCTGTTTTTT
clone size: .; V gene: TRBV4-1; J gene: TRBJ2-5; D gene: .; CDR3 protein: CASSQDRPPQETQYF; CDR3 DNA: TGCGCCAGCAGCCAGGACAGACCCCCCCAGGAGACCCAGTACTTC
clone size: .; V gene: TRBV30; J gene: TRBJ1-1; D gene: TRBD1; CDR3 protein: CAWSTWGIGTGGSNTEAFF; CDR3 DNA: TGTGCCTGGAGCACTTGGGGGATCGGGACAGGGGGATCGAACACTGAAGCTTTCTTT
clone size: .; V gene: TRBV5-6; J gene: TRBJ2-5; D gene: .; CDR3 protein: CASSLRRGETQYF; CDR3 DNA: TGTGCCAGCAGCTTGCGCCGGGGAGAGACCCAGTACTTC
clone size: .; V gene: TRBV5-6; J gene: TRBJ1-1; D gene: TRBD1; CDR3 protein: CASSPLSGTALEAFF; CDR3 DNA: TGTGCCAGCAGCCCCCTTTCCGGGACAGCGCTTGAAGCTTTCTTT
clone size: .; V gene: TRBV19; J gene: TRBJ2-1; D gene: TRBD2; CDR3 protein: CASGGRGYNEQFF; CDR3 DNA: TGTGCCAGTGGCGGGAGGGGTTACAATGAGCAGTTCTTC
clone size: .; V gene: TRBV3-1/TRBV3-2; J gene: TRBJ1-5; D gene: .; CDR3 protein: CASSQEYRDQPQHF; CDR3 DNA: TGTGCCAGCAGCCAAGAATACAGAGATCAGCCCCAGCATTTT
clone size: .; V gene: TRBV28; J gene: TRBJ2-3; D gene: TRBD2; CDR3 protein: CASSQRGSDTQYF; CDR3 DNA: TGTGCCAGCAGCCAGCGGGGCTCAGATACGCAGTATTTT
clone size: .; V gene: TRBV14; J gene: TRBJ2-7; D gene: .; CDR3 protein: CASSPRVSSYEQYF; CDR3 DNA: TGTGCCAGCAGCCCCCGGGTGAGCTCCTACGAGCAGTACTTC
clone size: .; V gene: TRBV7-9; J gene: TRBJ2-2; D gene: .; CDR3 protein: CASRGEANTGELFF; CDR3 DNA: TGTGCCAGCAGAGGAGAAGCGAACACCGGGGAGCTGTTTTTT
clone size: .; V gene: TRBV27; J gene: TRBJ1-5; D gene: .; CDR3 protein: CASSFRGSNQPQHF; CDR3 DNA: TGTGCCAGCAGTTTCAGGGGTAGCAATCAGCCCCAGCATTTT
clone size: .; V gene: TRBV6-5; J gene: TRBJ2-1; D gene: TRBD2; CDR3 protein: CASSYSGTSGGEQLF; CDR3 DNA: TGTGCCAGCAGTTACTCGGGGACTAGCGGTGGTGAGCAGCTCTTC
clone size: .; V gene: TRBV3-1/TRBV3-2; J gene: TRBJ2-2; D gene: .; CDR3 protein: CASSQELAGPGTGELFF; CDR3 DNA: TGTGCCAGCAGCCAAGAGTTGGCGGGACCAGGTACCGGGGAGCTGTTTTTT
clone size: .; V gene: TRBV30; J gene: TRBJ2-5; D gene: .; CDR3 protein: CAWSWAGLSQTQYF; CDR3 DNA: TGTGCCTGGAGCTGGGCGGGTCTTAGTCAGACCCAGTACTTC
clone size: .; V gene: TRBV29-1; J gene: TRBJ2-7; D gene: TRBD2; CDR3 protein: CSVGASGVSYEQYF; CDR3 DNA: TGCAGCGTTGGCGCTAGCGGGGTATCCTACGAGCAGTACTTC
clone size: .; V gene: TRBV2; J gene: TRBJ1-3; D gene: .; CDR3 protein: CASSDRYNGNTIYF; CDR3 DNA: TGTGCCAGCAGTGACAGGTATAATGGAAACACCATATATTTT
clone size: .; V gene: TRBV28; J gene: TRBJ2-1; D gene: TRBD1; CDR3 protein: CASRNAGTGRGEQFF; CDR3 DNA: TGTGCCAGCAGGAACGCCGGGACAGGGAGGGGTGAGCAGTTCTTC
clone size: .; V gene: TRBV2; J gene: TRBJ2-2; D gene: TRBD2; CDR3 protein: CASSAGLAGGTTGELFF; CDR3 DNA: TGTGCCAGCAGTGCGGGACTAGCGGGAGGGACCACCGGGGAGCTGTTTTTT
clone size: once; V gene: TRBV9; J gene: TRBJ2-5; D gene: .; CDR3 protein: CASSVQGRETQYF; CDR3 DNA: TGTGCCAGCAGCGTACAGGGCCGAGAGACCCAGTACTTC
clone size: .; V gene: TRBV27; J gene: TRBJ1-2; D gene: TRBD1; CDR3 protein: CASAYADGTGNGYTF; CDR3 DNA: TGTGCCAGCGCATATGCCGACGGGACAGGGAATGGCTACACCTTC
clone size: .; V gene: TRBV10-2; J gene: TRBJ1-2; D gene: TRBD1; CDR3 protein: CASSNIQGGPGGYTF; CDR3 DNA: TGCGCCAGCAGTAATATACAGGGGGGACCTGGTGGCTACACCTTC
clone size: .; V gene: TRBV9; J gene: TRBJ1-2; D gene: .; CDR3 protein: CASSVSWTPTGYTF; CDR3 DNA: TGTGCCAGCAGCGTTAGCTGGACCCCTACGGGCTACACCTTC
clone size: .; V gene: TRBV7-2; J gene: TRBJ2-1; D gene: TRBD1; CDR3 protein: CASSLVGTGSNEQFF; CDR3 DNA: TGTGCCAGCAGCTTAGTCGGGACAGGGTCCAATGAGCAGTTCTTC
clone size: .; V gene: TRBV13; J gene: TRBJ2-1; D gene: TRBD2; CDR3 protein: CASSLGGLAEWSSYNEQFF; CDR3 DNA: TGTGCCAGCAGCTTAGGGGGACTAGCGGAGTGGAGCTCCTACAATGAGCAGTTCTTC
clone size: once; V gene: TRBV10-2; J gene: TRBJ1-6; D gene: .; CDR3 protein: CASSTGLENSPLHF; CDR3 DNA: TGCGCCAGCAGTACGGGGCTAGAAAATTCACCCCTCCACTTT
clone size: .; V gene: TRBV5-1; J gene: TRBJ1-2; D gene: .; CDR3 protein: CASSLEGEAYGYTF; CDR3 DNA: TGCGCCAGCAGCTTGGAAGGGGAGGCGTATGGCTACACCTTC
clone size: .; V gene: TRBV28; J gene: TRBJ2-1; D gene: .; CDR3 protein: CASSLSPLNEQFF; CDR3 DNA: TGTGCCAGCAGTTTAAGCCCCCTGAATGAGCAGTTCTTC
clone size: .; V gene: TRBV5-1; J gene: TRBJ1-3; D gene: TRBD1; CDR3 protein: CASSPDRVGNTIYF; CDR3 DNA: TGCGCCAGCAGCCCGGACAGGGTAGGAAACACCATATATTTT
clone size: once; V gene: TRBV4-2; J gene: TRBJ2-5; D gene: .; CDR3 protein: CASSQEALEGTQYF; CDR3 DNA: TGTGCCAGCAGCCAAGAAGCCCTCGAGGGGACCCAGTACTTC
clone size: .; V gene: TRBV28; J gene: TRBJ2-1; D gene: .; CDR3 protein: CASSFGGSSYNEQFF; CDR3 DNA: TGTGCCAGCAGTTTTGGGGGGAGCTCCTACAATGAGCAGTTCTTC
clone size: few; V gene: TRBV4-3; J gene: TRBJ2-1; D gene: .; CDR3 protein: CASSPDSYSINNEQFF; CDR3 DNA: TGCGCCAGCAGCCCCGACTCCTATAGTATAAACAATGAGCAGTTCTTC
clone size: .; V gene: TRBV4-3; J gene: TRBJ2-1; D gene: .; CDR3 protein: CASSPSPFAKQFF; CDR3 DNA: TGCGCCAGCAGCCCCTCCCCGTTCGCTAAGCAGTTCTTC
clone size: .; V gene: TRBV23-1; J gene: TRBJ2-5; D gene: .; CDR3 protein: CASSQGIVGETQYF; CDR3 DNA: TGCGCCAGCAGTCAGGGGATTGTAGGGGAGACCCAGTACTTC
clone size: .; V gene: TRBV6-2/TRBV6-3; J gene: TRBJ1-1; D gene: .; CDR3 protein: CASSYFGLPNTEAFF; CDR3 DNA: TGTGCCAGCAGTTACTTTGGACTCCCGAACACTGAAGCTTTCTTT